The 19 T cell receptor beta chains below all came from one sample that was sequenced in a study of human T cells and chemical hapten exposure. Time point: pre-sensitization, week 0. Specified treatment: therapeutic diphenylcyclopropenone sensitization with weekly scalp DPC. TCRdb independently ran MiXCR on the RACE reads; one entry per CDR3 protein. This table holds approximately 370,000 distinct CDR3 sequences, 5% to 6.5% found once. The sample consisted of whole blood, taken in connection with sensitization to the hapten diphenylcyclopropenone (DPC). The receptors were gathered from a woman between 18 and 29 years old with alopecia areata. Some clones in this sample may be carry-over from other donors' samples.

The chain uses TRBV12-3 or TRBV12-4 and TRBJ1-6; D not certain. There are 13 residues in the CDR3. Deletions cut 8 bases from V and 5 bases from J, with 10 bases between. CDR3 nucleotide sequence: TGTGCCAGCGGAACAGAGGATAATTCACCCCTCCACTTT. This codes for CASGTEDNSPLHF.

The CDR3 DNA reads as TGTGCCAGCAGTGACAGGGTTTCCGGGGAGCTGTTTTTT. This sequence encodes CASSDRVSGELFF. The V and J genes are TRBV6-4 and TRBJ2-2; D gene ambiguous. CDR1 and CDR2 from the germline V gene are MRHNA and SNTAGT. The CDR3 is 13 residues long. V gave up 2 bases and J gave up 6 bases, with 7 bases separating them.

The chain couples TRBV5-4 to TRBJ2-5; 8 bases map to TRBD2. Germline values: CDR1 SGHNT, CDR2 YYREEE (reference sequence). V lost 3 bases to trimming and J lost 5 bases; unmatched junction nucleotides: 6. The CDR3 sequence is 14 residues long. The CDR3 protein is CASSSPGLVETQYF. The CDR3 DNA sequence: TGTGCCAGCAGCTCGCCGGGACTAGTCGAGACCCAGTACTTC.

The sample holds a few counts of this clonotype. The chain links TRBV14 to TRBJ2-5; no firm D call. CDR1 is SGHDN, CDR2 FVKESK, per germline. The length of the CDR3 is 16 residues. Trimming removed 2 bases from V and 2 bases from J, with 15 bases in between. CDR3: CASSQRPQLGQETQYF. The CDR3 DNA is TGTGCCAGCAGCCAAAGACCACAACTCGGACAAGAGACCCAGTACTTC.

This clonotype was detected many times. The V call is TRBV6-5, the J call TRBJ2-7; TRBD2 aligns across 8 bases. The ends lost 4 bases at V and 2 bases at J; junction bases unmatched: 7. Germline lookup yields CDR1 MNHEY and CDR2 SVGAGI. The CDR3 sequence is 15 residues long. CDR3 in DNA: TGTGCCAGCAGTTCCGCCTTCGGGGGGGCCTACGAGCAGTACTTC. Its translation: CASSSAFGGAYEQYF.

There are a few counts of this clonotype. The chain links TRBV2 to TRBJ1-2, with D hard to call. The CDR3 sequence is 12 residues long. Germline V lookup: CDR1 SNHLY, CDR2 FYNNEI. The germline V and J ends were trimmed by 7 bases and 2 bases, with 8 bases remaining between them. Here the CDR3 reads CASTAENYGYTF. CDR3 in DNA: TGTGCCAGCACGGCAGAAAACTATGGCTACACCTTC. The whole variable domain, remainder taken from reference TRBV2 and TRBJ1-2, is EPEVTQTPSHQVTQMGQEVILRCVPISNHLYFYWYRQILGQKVEFLVSFYNNEISEKSEIFDDQFSVERPDGSNFTLKIRSTKLEDSAMYFCASTAENYGYTFGSGTRLTVV.

Only a few counts were recorded for this clonotype. V and J are TRBV9 and TRBJ2-7; D unresolved. V lost 0 bases and J lost 0, with 13 bases in between. CDR3 length equals 16 residues. Germline-derived CDR1 and CDR2 are SGDLS and YYNGEE. The CDR3 loop is CASSVGGSLSSYEQYF. Here the CDR3 DNA reads TGTGCCAGCAGCGTAGGTGGCTCCCTGAGCTCCTACGAGCAGTACTTC. The full variable domain, in which reference TRBV9 and TRBJ2-7 provide the parts outside the CDR3, is DSGVTQTPKHLITATGQRVTLRCSPRSGDLSVYWYQQSLDQGLQFLIQYYNGEERAKGNILERFSAQQFPDLHSELNLSSLELGDSALYFCASSVGGSLSSYEQYFGPGTRLTVT.

In this sample, this clonotype turned up many times. The chain combines TRBV2 with TRBJ2-3, with TRBD2 identical over 14 bases. CDR3 size: 15 residues. CDR1 is SNHLY and CDR2 is FYNNEI in the germline V gene. V shed 6 bases, J shed 6 bases, and the junction held 5 bases outside the gene matches. The CDR3 DNA is TGTGCCAGCAGCGGACTAGCGGGGGGCCCCGATACGCAGTATTTT. It encodes CASSGLAGGPDTQYF.

This chain joins TRBV29-1 and TRBJ2-2, with TRBD2 matching over 12 bases. With V trimmed by 8 bases and J by 4 bases, 8 bases remained unmatched. The CDR3 spans 15 residues. Germline V gene lookup returns CDR1 SQVTM and CDR2 ANQGSEA. In nucleotides, the CDR3 is TGCAGCAACTGGACTAGCGGGGTGGGCACCGGGGAGCTGTTTTTT. Translated: CSNWTSGVGTGELFF.

In this sample, this clonotype turned up many times. V and J are TRBV12-3 or TRBV12-4 and TRBJ2-7; tentatively, D is TRBD2 (5 bases). Deletions cut 5 bases from V and 7 bases from J, with 12 bases between. The CDR3 extends over 12 amino acids. The CDR3 region is CASSPTTGEQYF. Here the CDR3 DNA reads TGTGCCAGCAGTCCAACGACGGGGGAGCAGTACTTC.

This clonotype was picked up many times. The chain employs TRBV7-2 and TRBJ2-5, with 10 bases identical to TRBD1. V gave up 0 bases and J gave up 3 bases; unmatched junction bases: 1. There are 15 residues in the CDR3. Germline values: CDR1 SGHTA, CDR2 FQGNSA. CDR3 sequence reads: CASSLAGTGEETQYF. The CDR3 DNA reads as TGTGCCAGCAGCTTAGCGGGGACAGGGGAAGAGACCCAGTACTTC.

The chain employs TRBV29-1 and TRBJ1-2, with D perhaps matching TRBD1 (6 bases). CDR1 SQVTM and CDR2 ANQGSEA come from the germline V gene. Trimming stripped 5 bases from V and 7 bases from J, with 11 bases between. The CDR3 has 11 residues. CDR3 sequence reads: CSVSVGGGYTF. DNA of the CDR3: TGCAGCGTTTCTGTAGGGGGTGGCTACACCTTC. Drawing the rest from reference TRBV29-1 and TRBJ1-2, the complete variable domain is SAVISQKPSRDICQRGTSLTIQCQVDSQVTMMFWYRQQPGQSLTLIATANQGSEATYESGFVIDKFPISRPNLTFSTLTVSNMSPEDSSIYLCSVSVGGGYTFGSGTRLTVV.

As to this clonotype: A junction boundary mismatches the germline segment, possibly from a read error. The CDR3 DNA is TGTGCCGGCAGCCAAGATTTCCAGAGCCCGTCCTACGAGCAGTACTTC. Its protein is CAGSQDFQSPSYEQYF. This chain uses TRBV3-1 with TRBJ2-7; D is unclear. The CDR3 length is 16 residues. The germline V gene has CDR1 LGHDT and CDR2 YNNKEL (reference sequence).

The chain uses TRBV15 and TRBJ2-7; TRBD2 might be the D (5 bases). This CDR3 has 13 amino acids. V lost 3 bases to trimming and J lost 6 bases, with 12 bases between them. Germline V gene sequence: CDR1 LNHNV, CDR2 YYDKDF (reference sequence). The CDR3 bases are TGTGCCACCAGCAGGAGTCACGAGGGCGAGCAGTACTTC. This encodes CATSRSHEGEQYF.

Ten or more counts support this clonotype. This chain links TRBV6-2 or TRBV6-3 with TRBJ2-7, with 7 bases that match TRBD1. The V gene end was trimmed by 4 bases and the J gene end by 5 bases; junction bases not matched to a gene: 8. The CDR3 totals 14 residues. Germline lookup yields CDR1 MNHEY and CDR2 SVGEGT. The CDR3 DNA follows: TGTGCCAGCAGTTCCGTAGACAGGGTCGACGAGCAGTACTTC. Translation: CASSSVDRVDEQYF.

The rearrangement uses TRBV20-1 and TRBJ1-2; 7 bases fit TRBD1. The V segment lost 3 bases and the J segment 4 bases; nucleotides outside the gene matches: 5. Germline CDR1 and CDR2: DFQATT and SNEGSKA (reference sequence). The CDR3 runs 13 residues. The CDR3: CSARGDSSYGYTF. The CDR3 DNA sequence: TGCAGTGCTAGGGGGGACAGCTCCTATGGCTACACCTTC.

This clonotype was picked up many times. V is TRBV5-1 and J is TRBJ1-1, with D perhaps TRBD1 (5 bases). This CDR3 has 14 residues. The V gene's germline CDR1 is SGHRS and CDR2 YFSETQ. The V end lost 5 bases, the J end lost 0 bases, and 11 bases lay between the germline ends. The CDR3 coding sequence is TGCGCCAGCAGAGGGGACGGTATGAACACTGAAGCTTTCTTT. Protein: CASRGDGMNTEAFF.

The chain carries TRBV20-1 and TRBJ2-3, with D maybe TRBD1 (5 bases). Germline V lookup: CDR1 DFQATT, CDR2 SNEGSKA (reference sequence). V dropped 0 bases and J dropped 6 bases, with 7 bases sitting between them. The CDR3 contains 12 residues. The DNA of the CDR3 is TGCAGTGCTAGAGATCACAGGGATACGCAGTATTTT. Translation: CSARDHRDTQYF.

This clonotype was recorded a few times. The rearrangement links TRBV6-2 or TRBV6-3 to TRBJ1-5; TRBD1 matches at 7 bases. Germline V gives CDR1 MNHEY, CDR2 SVGEGT. J lost 4 bases, V lost 5 bases, and 8 bases had no gene match. The length of the CDR3 is 15 residues. For the CDR3, the DNA is TGTGCCAGCAGTGACAGATACAGGGGAAATCAGCCCCAGCATTTT. It specifies CASSDRYRGNQPQHF.